This TCR beta chain emerged from a study of T-cell memory formation after mild COVID-19. TCRdb called the 5' RACE reads again in MiXCR, with one record for every CDR3 protein. The sample lists about 180,000 distinct CDR3 sequences; about 18% were seen once. This clonotype was recorded only once. The CDR3 length is 14 residues. The V end was cut by 1 base, the J end by 13 bases, with 14 bases between. The germline gives CDR1 LGHDT, CDR2 YNNKEL (reference sequence). This sequence joins TRBV3-1 and TRBJ1-6; maybe TRBD1 (6 bases). The sequencing input was PBMCs or a T cell subset sorted from them (not recorded which). This receptor was obtained from a man between 18 and 35 years old who had mild COVID-19 (a few samples of this study predate the infection). Cell type and time point are not known. In DNA form, the CDR3 reads TGTGCCAGCAGCCAAGGGGGGGCGCAGGCCCCCCTCCACTTT. This gives the protein CASSQGGAQAPLHF.